Described below is a single T cell receptor beta chain sequence and its context. What this receptor recognizes is not known. No much larger clone exists at a distance of one base, and base qualities are not known. Germline trimming: 5 bases from V, 4 bases from J; junction bases outside gene matches: 15. The CDR3 has 17 amino acids, counting the end cysteine and phenylalanine. The DNA shown is the 51-base CDR3, in frame from base 1. Taken from the germline V gene, the CDR1 and CDR2 loops are SGHVT and SQSDAQ. TCRbeta CDR3 regions were amplified from genomic DNA using the immunoSEQ Assay, a bias-controlled multiplex PCR. Concerning the study's data processing: Nucleated cell counts per sample were estimated from amplification of reference gene primers within the assay. To quantify the absolute abundance of each unique TCRbeta CDR3 rearrangement, sequence reads were collapsed and filtered. For each sample, productive Simpson clonality was calculated as the square root of Simpson's diversity index across productive rearrangements. TCRdb provides this immuneACCESS table in a form limited to in-frame rearrangements. Some clones are lacking; in checked studies, under half of them reflect an unresolved V gene, and why the rest are absent is not known. V and J calls and clone size come straight from that table; D and trimming were deduced from the DNA. Recorded for this sample are 200,000 to 250,000 clones; 80% to 90% of them occurred a single time. The leading ten clones occupy around 3.8% of the sample.

The data are from a study of blood T cell repertoires in COVID-19 (dated by TCRdb to 2018 to 2020). About the full investigation: Collaborator samples came from the United States, Italy and Spain and covered acute and convalescent phases of COVID-19. The material from the prospective study consisted of cDNA or gDNA derived from T cells, B-cell-depleted T cells, or PBMCs. The dataset comprised deeply sampled blood TCRbeta repertoires from subjects exposed to, actively infected with, or recovered from COVID-19. A freely available public database, intended as a resource for researchers studying the immune response to SARS-CoV-2, is where the repertoires were released. The samples were drawn from two sources: the first 160 participants of the ongoing ImmuneRACE study, and 1,200 or so subjects contributed by 6 global collaborators. The sample metadata nearly always contained a de-identified subject ID, COVID-19 status, age in years and sex. HLA class I and class II types, where available, came from metadata supplied by the sample provider rather than from assay-based typing.

Enrolling through a virtual design, the prospective study's participants ranged in age from roughly 18 to 90 years and lived across 24 United States geographic areas. In the prospective study, cohorts were assigned on the basis of participant-reported clinical history obtained from a screening survey and a study questionnaire. Mobile phlebotomists in the prospective study collected whole blood, serum and a nasopharyngeal or oropharyngeal swab from every participant. Participants in the prospective study had the option to provide additional blood draws and questionnaires over a roughly two-month period. Prospective study blood samples were shipped either frozen or at room temperature before DNA extraction. General findings and caveats noted by the study authors: How much clinical and demographic metadata was included differed by source and by participant, and the metadata was provided uncurated.

This clonotype was sampled from a woman aged 40 to 55 with acute COVID-19. The chain joins TRBV7-4 to TRBJ1-2; TRBD1 agrees with 8 junctional bases. Material for sequencing was PBMCs or T cells enriched from blood (not recorded which). The CDR3 reads as follows: CASSQPLSPGQVYGYTF. The nucleotides are TGTGCCAGCAGCCAACCACTTTCTCCGGGACAGGTCTATGGCTACACCTTC.